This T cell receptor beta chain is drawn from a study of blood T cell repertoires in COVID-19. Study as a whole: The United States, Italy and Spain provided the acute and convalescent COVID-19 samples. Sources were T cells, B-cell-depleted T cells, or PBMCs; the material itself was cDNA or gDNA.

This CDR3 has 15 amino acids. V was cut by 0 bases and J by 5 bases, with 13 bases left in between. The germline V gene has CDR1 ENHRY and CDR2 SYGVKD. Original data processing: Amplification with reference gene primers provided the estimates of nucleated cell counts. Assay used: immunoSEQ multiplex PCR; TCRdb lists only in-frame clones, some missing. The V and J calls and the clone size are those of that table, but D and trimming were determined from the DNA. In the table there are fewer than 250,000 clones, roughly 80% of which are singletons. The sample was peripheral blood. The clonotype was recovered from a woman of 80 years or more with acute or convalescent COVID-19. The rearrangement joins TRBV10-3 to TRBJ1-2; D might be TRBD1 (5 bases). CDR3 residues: CAISESQGSVYGYTF. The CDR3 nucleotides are TGTGCCATCAGTGAGTCCCAGGGCTCTGTGTATGGCTACACCTTC.